The present T cell receptor beta chain was sequenced within a study of beta chain features in type 1 diabetes. Study results and caveats: Shorter TCRB CDR3s, moderately but significantly so, were found in Type 1 diabetes patients in all four CD4+ subsets.

This clone has only a few counts. The target antigen is unknown. Naive, central memory, regulatory and stem cell-like memory cells within the CD4+ compartment were sorted using CD45RO/CCR7/CD25/CD127/CD95/CD27. Sequenced material consisted of expressed TCRB transcripts (all of the isolated RNA was reverse transcribed). Mean read depth for naive, central memory and regulatory T cell samples was about 3.6 million reads. The table came from immunoSEQ multiplex PCR; TCRdb's copy has only in-frame clones and leaves some out. The sample has about 150,000 clones, over 8.5% seen once. The sequencing input was central memory CD4+ T cells from blood. This clonotype originated in a man younger than 30 in good health.

The CDR3 coding sequence is TGTGCCATCAGCGGCAACTTGGGACAGGGGGCGAGGGAGCAGTACTTC. Translation gives CAISGNLGQGAREQYF. V gene TRBV10-3 combines with J gene TRBJ2-7, with 12 bases aligning to TRBD1. Germline CDR1 ENHRY, CDR2 SYGVKD. The CDR3 has 16 residues. Trimming cost V 6 bases and J 7 bases; bases outside gene matches: 13.